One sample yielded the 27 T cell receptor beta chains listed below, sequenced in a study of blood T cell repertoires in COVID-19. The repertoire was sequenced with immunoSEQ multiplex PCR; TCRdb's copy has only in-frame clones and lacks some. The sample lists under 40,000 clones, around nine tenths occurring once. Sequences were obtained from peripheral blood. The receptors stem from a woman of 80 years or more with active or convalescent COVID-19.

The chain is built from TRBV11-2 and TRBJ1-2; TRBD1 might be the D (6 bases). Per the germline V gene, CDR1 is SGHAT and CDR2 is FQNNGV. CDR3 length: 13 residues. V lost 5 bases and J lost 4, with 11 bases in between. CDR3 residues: CASSPGGFYGYTF. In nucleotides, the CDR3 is TGTGCCAGCAGCCCGGGGGGCTTCTATGGCTACACCTTC.

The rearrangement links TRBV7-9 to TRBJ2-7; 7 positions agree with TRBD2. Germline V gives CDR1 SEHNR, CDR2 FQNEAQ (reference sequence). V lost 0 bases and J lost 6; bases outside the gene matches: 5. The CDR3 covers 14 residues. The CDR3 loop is CASSLAGTTSEQYF. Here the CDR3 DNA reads TGTGCCAGCAGCTTAGCGGGGACTACGAGCGAGCAGTACTTC.

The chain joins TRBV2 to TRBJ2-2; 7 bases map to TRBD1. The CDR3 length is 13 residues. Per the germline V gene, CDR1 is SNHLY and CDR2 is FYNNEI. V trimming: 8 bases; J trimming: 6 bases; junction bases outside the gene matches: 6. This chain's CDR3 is CASYQGEAGELFF. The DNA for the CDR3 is TGTGCCAGCTATCAGGGGGAAGCCGGGGAGCTGTTTTTT. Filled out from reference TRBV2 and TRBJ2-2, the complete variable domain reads EPEVTQTPSHQVTQMGQEVILRCVPISNHLYFYWYRQILGQKVEFLVSFYNNEISEKSEIFDDQFSVERPDGSNFTLKIRSTKLEDSAMYFCASYQGEAGELFFGEGSRLTVL.

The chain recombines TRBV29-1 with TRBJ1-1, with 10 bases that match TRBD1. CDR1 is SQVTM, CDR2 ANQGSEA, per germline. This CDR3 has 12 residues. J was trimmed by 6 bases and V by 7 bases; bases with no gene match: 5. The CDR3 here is CSGMTGGSEAFF. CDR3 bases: TGCAGCGGCATGACAGGGGGCTCTGAAGCTTTCTTT.

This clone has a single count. DNA for the CDR3: TGTGCCACCCGGGGGGGCGGGACACTCCCCAACGAGCAGTACTTC. Its translation is CATRGGGTLPNEQYF. The rearrangement uses TRBV15 and TRBJ2-7, with TRBD2 identical over 8 bases. In germline, CDR1 is LNHNV, CDR2 YYDKDF (reference sequence). V trimming: 8 bases; J trimming: 5 bases; junction bases outside the gene matches: 14. The CDR3 is made up of 15 amino acids.

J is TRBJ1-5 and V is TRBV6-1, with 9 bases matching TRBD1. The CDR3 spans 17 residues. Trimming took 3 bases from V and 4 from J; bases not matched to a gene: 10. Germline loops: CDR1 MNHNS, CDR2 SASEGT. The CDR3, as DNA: TGTGCCAGCAGTGAGGGACAGGGTCTGAGGGGAAATCAGCCCCAGCATTTT. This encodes CASSEGQGLRGNQPQHF.

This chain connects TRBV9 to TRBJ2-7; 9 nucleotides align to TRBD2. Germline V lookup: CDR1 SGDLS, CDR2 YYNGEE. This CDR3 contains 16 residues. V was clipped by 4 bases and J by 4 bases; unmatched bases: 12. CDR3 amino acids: CASSPQGGGGEYEQYF. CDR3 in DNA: TGTGCCAGCAGCCCCCAGGGGGGCGGGGGGGAGTACGAGCAGTACTTC.

CDR3 DNA: TGCGCCAGCAGCTCGGGAGGCGGGGGCCCTATTAGCTCCTACAATGAGCAGTTCTTC. Translation gives CASSSGGGGPISSYNEQFF. The chain employs TRBV5-1 and TRBJ2-1; tentative D call: TRBD2 (7 bases). The CDR3 consists of 19 residues. Between the trimmed V and J ends, which lost 3 bases and 0 bases, there was a span of 22 bases. The V gene's germline CDR1 is SGHRS and CDR2 YFSETQ.

CDR3 residues: CAIRDQGSSYEQYF. The CDR3 bases are TGTGCCATCAGGGATCAGGGGTCGTCCTACGAGCAGTACTTC. The V call is TRBV10-3, the J call TRBJ2-7, with a tentative D call TRBD1 (6 bases). Germline V gene data show CDR1 as ENHRY and CDR2 as SYGVKD. Trimming took 6 bases from V and 1 from J, leaving 13 bases between them. The CDR3 loop spans 14 amino acids.

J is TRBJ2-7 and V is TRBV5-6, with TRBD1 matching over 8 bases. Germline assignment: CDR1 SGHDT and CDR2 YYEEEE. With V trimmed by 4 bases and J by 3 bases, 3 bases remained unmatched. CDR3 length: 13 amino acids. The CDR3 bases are TGTGCCAGCAGCCGGGACAGGTACTACGAGCAGTACTTC. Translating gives CASSRDRYYEQYF.

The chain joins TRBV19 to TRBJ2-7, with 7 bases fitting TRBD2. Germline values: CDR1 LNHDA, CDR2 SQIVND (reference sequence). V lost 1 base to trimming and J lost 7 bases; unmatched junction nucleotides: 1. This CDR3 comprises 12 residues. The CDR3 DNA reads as TGTGCCAGTAGTATAGTCGGGAGGGAGCAGTACTTC. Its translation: CASSIVGREQYF.

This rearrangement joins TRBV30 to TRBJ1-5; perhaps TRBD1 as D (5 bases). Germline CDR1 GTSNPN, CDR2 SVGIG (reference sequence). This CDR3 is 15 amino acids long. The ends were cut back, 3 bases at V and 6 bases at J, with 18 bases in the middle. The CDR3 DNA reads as TGTGCCTGGAGCCCTTTGGGGCAGGAGAGTCAGCCCCAGCATTTT. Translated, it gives CAWSPLGQESQPQHF.

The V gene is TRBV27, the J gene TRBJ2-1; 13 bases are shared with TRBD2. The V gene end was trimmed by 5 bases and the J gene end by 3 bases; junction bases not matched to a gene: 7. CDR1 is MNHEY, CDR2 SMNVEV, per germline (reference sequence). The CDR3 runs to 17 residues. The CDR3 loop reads CASSMRLAGGRYNEQFF. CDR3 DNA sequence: TGTGCCAGCAGTATGAGACTAGCGGGGGGCCGCTACAATGAGCAGTTCTTC.

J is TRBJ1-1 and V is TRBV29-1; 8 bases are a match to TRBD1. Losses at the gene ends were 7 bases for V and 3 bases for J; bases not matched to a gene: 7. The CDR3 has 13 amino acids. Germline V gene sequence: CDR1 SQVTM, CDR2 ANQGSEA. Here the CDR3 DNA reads TGCAGCGCGGGGACGGGACAGGACACTGAAGCTTTCTTT. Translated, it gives CSAGTGQDTEAFF.

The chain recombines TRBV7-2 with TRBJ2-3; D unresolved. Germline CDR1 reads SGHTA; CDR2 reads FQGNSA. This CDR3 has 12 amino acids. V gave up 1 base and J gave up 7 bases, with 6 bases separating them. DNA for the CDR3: TGTGCCAGCAGCTTAGACTTTTATACGCAGTATTTT. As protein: CASSLDFYTQYF.

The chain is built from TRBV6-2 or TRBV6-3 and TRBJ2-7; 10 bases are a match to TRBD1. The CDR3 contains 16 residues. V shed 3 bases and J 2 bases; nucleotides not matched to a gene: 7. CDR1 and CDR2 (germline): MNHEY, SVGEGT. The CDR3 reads CASSYAGTGVAYEQYF. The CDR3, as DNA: TGTGCCAGCAGTTATGCCGGGACAGGGGTGGCCTACGAGCAGTACTTC.

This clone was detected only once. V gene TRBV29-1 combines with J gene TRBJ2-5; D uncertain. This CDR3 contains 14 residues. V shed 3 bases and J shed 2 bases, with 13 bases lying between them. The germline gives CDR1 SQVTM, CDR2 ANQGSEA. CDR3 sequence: CSVDGLERQETQYF. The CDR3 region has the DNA TGCAGCGTTGATGGTTTAGAGAGACAAGAGACCCAGTACTTC.

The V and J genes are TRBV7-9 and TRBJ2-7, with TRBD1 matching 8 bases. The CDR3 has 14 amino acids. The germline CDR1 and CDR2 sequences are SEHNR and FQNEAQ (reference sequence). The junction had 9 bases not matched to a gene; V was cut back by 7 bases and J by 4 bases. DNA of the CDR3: TGTGCCAGCACCTTGGCAGGGGGCATTTACGAGCAGTACTTC. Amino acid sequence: CASTLAGGIYEQYF. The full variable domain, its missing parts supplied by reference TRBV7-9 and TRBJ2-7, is DTGVSQNPRHKITKRGQNVTFRCDPISEHNRLYWYRQTLGQGPEFLTYFQNEAQLEKSRLLSDRFSAERPKGSFSTLEIQRTEQGDSAMYLCASTLAGGIYEQYFGPGTRLTVT.

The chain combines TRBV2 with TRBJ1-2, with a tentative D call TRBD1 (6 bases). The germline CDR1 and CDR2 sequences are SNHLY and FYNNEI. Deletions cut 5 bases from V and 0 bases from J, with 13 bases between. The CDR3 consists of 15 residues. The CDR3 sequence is CASSTQGTSNYGYTF. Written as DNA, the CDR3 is TGTGCCAGCAGTACACAGGGAACCTCTAACTATGGCTACACCTTC.

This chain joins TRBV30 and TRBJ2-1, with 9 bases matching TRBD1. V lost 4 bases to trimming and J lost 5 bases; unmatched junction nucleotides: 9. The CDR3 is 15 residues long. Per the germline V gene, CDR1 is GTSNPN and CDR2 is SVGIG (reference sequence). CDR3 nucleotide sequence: TGTGCCTGGACCTTAGGTGGGACAGGGAACAATGAGCAGTTCTTC. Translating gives CAWTLGGTGNNEQFF.

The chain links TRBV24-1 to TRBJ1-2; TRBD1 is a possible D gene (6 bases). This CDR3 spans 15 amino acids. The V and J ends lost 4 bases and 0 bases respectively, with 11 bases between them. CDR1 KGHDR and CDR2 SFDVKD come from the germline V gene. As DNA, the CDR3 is TGTGCCACCAGTGACACAGGGCCACCTAACTATGGCTACACCTTC. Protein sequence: CATSDTGPPNYGYTF.

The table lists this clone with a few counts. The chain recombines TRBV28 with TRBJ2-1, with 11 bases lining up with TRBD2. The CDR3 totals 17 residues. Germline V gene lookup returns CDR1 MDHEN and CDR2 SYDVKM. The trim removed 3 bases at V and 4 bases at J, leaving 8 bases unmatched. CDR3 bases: TGTGCCAGCAGTTTGGGAAAGGGGACTAGCGGTTACAATGAGCAGTTCTTC. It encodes CASSLGKGTSGYNEQFF.

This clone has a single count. CDR3 region: CASSSLLVYPEAFF. CDR3 bases: TGTGCCAGCAGTTCGCTGCTCGTCTACCCTGAAGCTTTCTTT. The J gene is TRBJ1-1, the V gene TRBV6-2 or TRBV6-3, with D unclear. CDR1 and CDR2 from the germline V gene are MNHEY and SVGEGT. Trimming pared 4 bases from V and 6 bases from J, leaving 15 bases between. This CDR3 region has 14 residues.

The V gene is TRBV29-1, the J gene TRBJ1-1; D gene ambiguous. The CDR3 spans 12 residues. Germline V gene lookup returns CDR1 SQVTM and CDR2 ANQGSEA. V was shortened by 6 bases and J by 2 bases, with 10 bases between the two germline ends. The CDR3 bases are TGCAGCGTGGTGGGCAGAAACACTGAAGCTTTCTTT. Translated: CSVVGRNTEAFF.

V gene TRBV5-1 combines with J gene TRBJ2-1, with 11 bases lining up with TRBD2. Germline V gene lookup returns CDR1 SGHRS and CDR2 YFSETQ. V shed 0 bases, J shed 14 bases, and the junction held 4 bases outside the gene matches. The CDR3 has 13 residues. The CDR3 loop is CASSLGTSGREFF. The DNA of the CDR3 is TGCGCCAGCAGCTTGGGGACTAGCGGGCGGGAGTTCTTC.

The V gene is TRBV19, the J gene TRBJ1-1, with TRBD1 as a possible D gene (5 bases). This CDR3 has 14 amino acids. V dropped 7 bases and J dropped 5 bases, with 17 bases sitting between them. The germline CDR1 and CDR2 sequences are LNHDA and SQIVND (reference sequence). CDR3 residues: CASMSQAGGTEAFF. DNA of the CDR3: TGTGCCAGTATGTCGCAGGCGGGGGGGACTGAAGCTTTCTTT.

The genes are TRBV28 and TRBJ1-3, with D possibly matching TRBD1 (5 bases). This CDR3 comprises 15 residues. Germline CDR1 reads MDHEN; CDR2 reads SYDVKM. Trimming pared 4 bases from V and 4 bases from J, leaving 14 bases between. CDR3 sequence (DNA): TGTGCCAGCAGTTCACCGGGGGTAACAGGAAACACCATATATTTT. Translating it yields CASSSPGVTGNTIYF.